This T cell receptor beta chain was identified in a study of regulatory T cells in long-lasting Graves disease. This clonotype has only a few counts. As to time point: persistent/refractory GD, antithyroid drugs over 5 years with positive TRAb. Extracted PBMC RNA gave rise to the TCR library. TCR beta libraries were built with iRepertoire HTBI primers and Arm-PCR of CDR3 regions. One entry per CDR3 protein, called by TCRdb with MiXCR from the multiplex PCR reads. The table records 300,000 to 350,000 distinct CDR3 sequences, roughly a fifth of them present only once. CDR3 length: 15 residues. The V gene lost 4 bases and the J gene lost 4 bases, with 14 bases spanning the gap. The V gene's germline CDR1 is MNHNS and CDR2 SASEGT.

This clonotype was sampled from a female donor with Graves disease. This material consisted of peripheral blood mononuclear cells (PBMCs), taken when the disease was refractory, from a patient treated with antithyroid drugs. This chain links TRBV6-1 with TRBJ1-5, with unresolved D. The CDR3: CASSADGLINQPQHF. The CDR3 bases are TGTGCCAGCAGTGCAGACGGACTGATAAATCAGCCCCAGCATTTT.